These T cell receptor beta chains were read from a single sample in a study of human T cells and chemical hapten exposure. TCRdb reprocessed the RACE reads via MiXCR and lists one record per CDR3 protein. Of 250,000 or so distinct CDR3 sequences in the sample, approximately 8% were seen once. The sequencing used whole blood, collected in connection with sensitization to the hapten diphenylcyclopropenone (DPC). These receptors all come from a man younger than 35 with alopecia areata. Some clones in this sample may be carry-over from other donors' samples. Each CDR3 is given with its conserved first and last residue. A D gene is named only where the DNA matches it firmly. Rows may omit the clone size; those that give it use once, few, many or a size class.

>TRBJ2-3|many|TRBV29-1|NA
CSVGDHSTDTQYF
TGCAGCGTCGGCGACCATAGCACAGATACGCAGTATTTT
>TRBJ2-7|few|TRBV20-1|NA
CSARNREEQYF
TGCAGTGCCAGAAACAGGGAAGAGCAGTACTTC
>TRBJ1-1|many|TRBV29-1|TRBD1
CSVAPGTGNTEAFF
TGCAGCGTTGCCCCCGGGACAGGGAACACTGAAGCTTTCTTT
>TRBJ1-2|few|TRBV6-1|NA
CASSAELNYGYTF
TGTGCCAGCAGTGCCGAGTTAAACTATGGCTACACCTTC
>TRBJ2-3|many|TRBV6-5|NA
CASRYLSGTLTDTQYF
TGTGCCAGCAGATACTTGAGTGGGACCCTCACAGATACGCAGTATTTT
>TRBJ1-1|few|TRBV6-7|NA
CARGGTGSLEAFF
TGTGCCAGGGGCGGGACGGGCTCCCTCGAAGCTTTCTTT
>TRBJ1-3|few|TRBV7-9|TRBD1
CASSPRTGLAGNTIYF
TGTGCCAGCAGCCCGCGGACAGGATTAGCTGGAAACACCATATATTTT
>TRBJ1-1|many|TRBV11-3|NA
CASSWGLNTEAFF
TGTGCCAGCAGCTGGGGGCTCAACACTGAAGCTTTCTTT
>TRBJ1-5|few|TRBV6-2/TRBV6-3|NA
CASKEHHLQPQHF
TGTGCCAGCAAGGAGCATCACCTTCAGCCCCAGCATTTT
>TRBJ1-3|many|TRBV15|NA
CATSRDPHSGNTIYF
TGTGCCACCAGCAGAGATCCCCACTCTGGAAACACCATATATTTT
>TRBJ2-3|NA|TRBV7-8|NA
CASSLYGPDTQYF
TGTGCCAGCAGCTTATACGGCCCAGATACGCAGTATTTT
>TRBJ2-7|NA|TRBV7-9|NA
CASGPWNTVYEQYF
TGTGCCAGTGGGCCATGGAACACCGTCTACGAGCAGTACTTC
>TRBJ1-4|few|TRBV15|TRBD1
CATSTRYRQGITSTNEKLFF
TGTGCCACCAGCACCAGATATAGACAGGGAATCACCTCAACTAATGAAAAACTGTTTTTT
>TRBJ1-4|NA|TRBV3-1|NA
CVSSQAYRVNEKLFF
TGTGTCAGCAGCCAAGCTTACAGGGTGAATGAAAAACTGTTTTTT
>TRBJ1-1|NA|TRBV4-1|NA
CASSQPGRNTEAFF
TGCGCCAGCAGCCAGCCGGGGAGGAACACTGAAGCTTTCTTT
>TRBJ2-2|NA|TRBV25-1|TRBD2
CASSEPPGLASFGELFF
TGTGCCAGCAGTGAACCCCCGGGACTAGCCTCTTTCGGGGAGCTGTTTTTT
>TRBJ2-5|many|TRBV7-8|NA
CASSLDQANGETQYF
TGTGCCAGCAGCTTAGACCAGGCCAACGGGGAGACCCAGTACTTC
>TRBJ2-3|NA|TRBV11-2|NA
CASSSREAYTDTQYF
TGTGCCAGCAGCTCTCGCGAAGCCTACACAGATACGCAGTATTTT
>TRBJ1-1|few|TRBV12-3/TRBV12-4|NA
CASGRLGETEAFF
TGTGCCAGCGGCCGACTCGGGGAAACTGAAGCTTTCTTT
>TRBJ2-1|NA|TRBV20-1|TRBD2
CSRGTSGGQSSYNEQFF
TGCTCCCGCGGGACTAGCGGGGGGCAGAGCTCCTACAATGAGCAGTTCTTC
>TRBJ1-1|NA|TRBV20-1|NA
CTTGRDTEAFF
TGCACAACGGGACGGGACACTGAAGCTTTCTTT
>TRBJ2-7|few|TRBV4-1|NA
CASSQDYLGTGQYF
TGCGCCAGCAGCCAAGATTATTTGGGGACCGGGCAGTACTTC
>TRBJ2-7|NA|TRBV20-1|TRBD1
CSAGTGAIYEQYF
TGCAGTGCGGGCACAGGGGCGATTTACGAGCAGTACTTC